What follows are 29 T cell receptor beta chains derived from one specimen sequenced in a study of T cells in Graves' hyperthyroidism and ophthalmopathy. The investigators amplified TCR beta CDR3 regions from RNA transcripts. The HTBI set primed first-round TCR CDR3 RT-PCR. TCRdb re-derived calls from the multiplex PCR reads in MiXCR, one entry per CDR3 protein. The sample lists about 400,000 distinct CDR3 sequences, around 16% occurring once. The sample taken for sequencing was blood. All receptors derive from a woman aged 18 to 35 with Graves' hyperthyroidism.

There are many counts of this clonotype. This sequence joins TRBV12-3 or TRBV12-4 and TRBJ2-1, with TRBD2 as a possible D gene (6 bases). The CDR3 runs 11 residues. Trimming stripped 11 bases from V and 7 bases from J, with 12 bases between. CDR3 sequence: CACRETNEQFF. For the CDR3, the DNA is TGTGCCTGCCGGGAGACGAATGAGCAGTTCTTC.

This clonotype has at least ten counts. The chain recombines TRBV2 with TRBJ2-3; 9 bases align to TRBD2. The V gene's germline CDR1 is SNHLY and CDR2 FYNNEI. V lost 8 bases, J lost 7 bases, and 13 bases stayed unmatched. This CDR3 is built from 15 residues. CDR3 DNA: TGTGCCAGCGTGGAAAGGCGGGGGGGCATGAATACGCAGTATTTT. Protein sequence: CASVERRGGMNTQYF.

This clonotype has just a few counts. One junction end disagrees with the germline gene, perhaps due to a read error. The chain employs TRBV28 and TRBJ2-1; D gene ambiguous. The CDR3 loop spans 14 amino acids. Germline V CDR1 and CDR2: MDHEN, SYDVKM. CDR3 residues: CASILRNGDNEQFF. The CDR3 DNA reads as TGTGCCAGCATTTTAAGGAATGGTGACAATGAGCAGTTCTTC.

The rearrangement joins TRBV7-9 to TRBJ2-7, with a tentative D call TRBD2 (6 bases). The V and J ends lost 1 base and 2 bases respectively, with 12 bases between them. In germline, CDR1 is SEHNR, CDR2 FQNEAQ (reference sequence). CDR3 length: 15 residues. CDR3 amino acids: CASSLGEGTPYEQYF. The DNA for the CDR3 is TGTGCCAGCAGCTTAGGTGAAGGGACTCCCTACGAGCAGTACTTC.

This clonotype was found a few times. The V call is TRBV19, the J call TRBJ2-5; tentative D call: TRBD1 (5 bases). This CDR3 is built from 13 residues. Trimming cost V 4 bases and J 3 bases, with 9 bases left between them. Germline V lookup: CDR1 LNHDA, CDR2 SQIVND (reference sequence). In nucleotides, the CDR3 is TGTGCCAGTAGTAAGACAGTAAAAGAGACCCAGTACTTC. Translated, it gives CASSKTVKETQYF.

In its sample, this clonotype was seen a few times. The CDR3 region has the DNA TGTGCCAGTAGTATGGACAGGGAGAACACTGAAGCTTTCTTT. It codes for CASSMDRENTEAFF. The V and J genes are TRBV19 and TRBJ1-1; TRBD1 matches 8 bases. Germline-derived CDR1 and CDR2 are LNHDA and SQIVND (reference sequence). V lost 3 bases and J lost 1; bases outside the gene matches: 1. The CDR3 covers 14 residues.

The genes are TRBV20-1 and TRBJ2-7; D possibly matches TRBD1 or TRBD2 (5 bases each). CDR3 length: 13 amino acids. CDR1 DFQATT and CDR2 SNEGSKA come from the germline V gene (reference sequence). Between the trimmed V and J ends, which lost 3 bases and 6 bases, there was a span of 15 bases. CDR3 in DNA: TGCAGTGCTAGGGGGGACGGTACACCCGAGCAGTACTTC. It yields the protein CSARGDGTPEQYF.

This clonotype has a count of ten or more. J is TRBJ2-7 and V is TRBV25-1; perhaps D is TRBD1 or TRBD2 (5 bases each). CDR3 size: 13 residues. V was pared by 4 bases and J by 2 bases, with 9 bases between. Germline CDR1 and CDR2: MGHDK and SYGVNS. CDR3 sequence: CASSVRGPYEQYF. DNA of the CDR3: TGTGCCAGCAGTGTAAGGGGACCCTACGAGCAGTACTTC.

This clonotype was observed at least ten times. V is TRBV24-1 and J is TRBJ2-1; the D call may be TRBD1 or TRBD2 (5 bases each). Between the trimmed V and J ends, which lost 1 base and 7 bases, there was a span of 10 bases. Germline V gene lookup returns CDR1 KGHDR and CDR2 SFDVKD. This CDR3 is 14 amino acids long. The CDR3 DNA is TGTGCCACCAGTGATTTTGGGGGAGATAATGAGCAGTTCTTC. This translates into CATSDFGGDNEQFF.

V gene TRBV5-6 combines with J gene TRBJ2-3; TRBD1 aligns across 11 bases. The CDR3 has 15 residues. CDR1 and CDR2 (germline): SGHDT, YYEEEE. With V trimmed by 4 bases and J by 4 bases, 5 bases remained unmatched. CDR3 sequence (DNA): TGTGCCAGCAGCCCGGACAGGGGGCGGCCAGATACGCAGTATTTT. As protein: CASSPDRGRPDTQYF.

This clonotype turned up a few times. The V and J genes are TRBV4-1 and TRBJ2-5; tentatively, D is TRBD2 (6 bases). V gave up 1 base and J gave up 5 bases, with 17 bases separating them. This CDR3 comprises 16 residues. Germline CDR1 is MGHRA and CDR2 is YSYEKL. Here the CDR3 DNA reads TGCGCCAGCAGCCAAGTTAATCTAGTCGGGGGTGAGACCCAGTACTTC. Residues: CASSQVNLVGGETQYF.

Concerning this clonotype itself: A much larger clone is a single base away; this may be a read error. The chain links TRBV19 to TRBJ1-5; D unresolved. Germline V CDR1 and CDR2: LNHDA, SQIVND (reference sequence). This CDR3 has 15 residues. The chain's CDR3 is CACSIDGRSNQPQHF. The CDR3 DNA reads as TGTGCCTGTAGTATAGATGGGCGCAGCAATCAGCCCCAGCATTTT. Complete variable domain (other parts from reference TRBV19 and TRBJ1-5): DGGITQSPKYLFRKEGQNVTLSCEQNLNHDAMYWYRQDPGQGLRLIYYSQIVNDFQKGDIAEGYSVSREKKESFPLTVTSAQKNPTAFYLCACSIDGRSNQPQHFGDGTRLSIL.

This clonotype has a handful of counts. The chain is built from TRBV19 and TRBJ1-1, with a weak D call TRBD1 (5 bases). V shed 3 bases and J shed 0 bases, with 8 bases lying between them. CDR1 is LNHDA, CDR2 SQIVND, per germline (reference sequence). The CDR3 sequence is 14 residues long. CDR3: CASSMGRLNTEAFF. The DNA of the CDR3 is TGTGCCAGTAGTATGGGACGTTTGAACACTGAAGCTTTCTTT. Complete variable domain (other parts from reference TRBV19 and TRBJ1-1): DGGITQSPKYLFRKEGQNVTLSCEQNLNHDAMYWYRQDPGQGLRLIYYSQIVNDFQKGDIAEGYSVSREKKESFPLTVTSAQKNPTAFYLCASSMGRLNTEAFFGQGTRLTVV.

This clonotype was found many times. The chain carries TRBV7-9 and TRBJ2-7; the D is unclear. Trimming removed 1 base from V and 0 bases from J, with 4 bases in between. This CDR3 comprises 13 residues. CDR1 is SEHNR, CDR2 FQNEAQ, per germline (reference sequence). CDR3 in DNA: TGTGCCAGCAGCTTAGGTAACTCCTACGAGCAGTACTTC. Protein product: CASSLGNSYEQYF.

In this sample, this clonotype turned up a few times. This may be a read error, as it is one base from a much larger clone. The chain recombines TRBV6-1 with TRBJ1-2, with TRBD1 identical over 7 bases. V was clipped by 5 bases and J by 6 bases; unmatched bases: 9. CDR1 is MNHNS, CDR2 SASEGT, per germline. The CDR3 runs to 14 residues. The CDR3 protein is CASSQTGTGHGYTF. Written as DNA, the CDR3 is TGTGCCAGCAGTCAGACAGGGACGGGCCATGGCTACACCTTC.

By frequency in the sample, this clonotype is medium-sized (0.01 to 0.1%). This chain joins TRBV20-1 and TRBJ2-1; 8 bases are shared with TRBD2. The germline V gene encodes CDR1 DFQATT and CDR2 SNEGSKA (reference sequence). The CDR3 is made up of 14 amino acids. J lost 3 bases, V lost 0 bases, and 1 base had no gene match. CDR3 in DNA: TGCAGTGCTAGAGATAGCGGGGACTACAATGAGCAGTTCTTC. Protein product: CSARDSGDYNEQFF.

The gene calls are TRBV30 and TRBJ1-6, with 7 bases identical to TRBD1. After removal of 6 bases from V and 7 bases from J, the junction contained 6 bases not matched to a gene. From germline, CDR1 is GTSNPN and CDR2 SVGIG (reference sequence). CDR3 length equals 13 residues. Here the CDR3 DNA reads TGTGCCTGCACGGGACAGCCAAATTCACCCCTCCACTTT. It yields the protein CACTGQPNSPLHF.

This clonotype was counted ten times or more. V and J are TRBV15 and TRBJ2-3; D is perhaps TRBD2 (5 bases). V gave up 5 bases and J gave up 6 bases, with 9 bases separating them. CDR3 length equals 12 residues. Per germline, CDR1 LNHNV and CDR2 YYDKDF (reference sequence). CDR3 sequence reads: CATSARGDTQYF. In DNA, the CDR3 is TGTGCCACCAGCGCCCGGGGTGATACGCAGTATTTT.

This clonotype was observed a handful of times. V and J are TRBV5-5 and TRBJ2-7, with D tentatively TRBD2 (7 bases). Germline V lookup: CDR1 SGHKS, CDR2 YYEKEE (reference sequence). Between the trimmed V and J ends, which lost 1 base and 5 bases, there was a span of 19 bases. This CDR3 comprises 16 residues. In DNA, the CDR3 is TGTGCCAGCAGCTTGTTGTCCGGCGGGGGCGGCGACGAGCAGTACTTC. Its protein product is CASSLLSGGGGDEQYF.

This clonotype was observed a handful of times. This may be a read error: a much more frequent sequence differs by one nucleotide. The chain couples TRBV11-3 to TRBJ2-3, with 11 bases that match TRBD2. This CDR3 contains 18 residues. V dropped 5 bases and J dropped 3; count of bases not matched to a gene: 13. Looked up from germline, CDR1 is SGHNT and CDR2 is YENEEA. The DNA for the CDR3 is TGTGCCAGCAGCCCCCGCTCAATAGCGGGGGGGGAGACAGATACGCAGTATTTT. Amino acid sequence: CASSPRSIAGGETDTQYF.

This clonotype came up many times. The chain links TRBV12-3 or TRBV12-4 to TRBJ2-7, with a tentative D call TRBD2 (6 bases). The CDR3 loop spans 12 amino acids. Trimming took off 6 bases at V and 7 bases at J, with 13 bases between the two ends. The CDR3 DNA sequence: TGTGCCAGCAGGTCCGTGGGGGGTGAGCAGTACTTC. Amino acid sequence: CASRSVGGEQYF.

In this sample, this clonotype turned up many times. CDR3 DNA sequence: TGTGCCAGCAGCTTTATAAACAGGGGAAGGAATGAGCAGTTCTTC. This encodes CASSFINRGRNEQFF. The rearrangement uses TRBV7-9 and TRBJ2-1; TRBD1 aligns across 7 bases. CDR3 length: 15 residues. The germline V gene encodes CDR1 SEHNR and CDR2 FQNEAQ (reference sequence). J was trimmed by 7 bases and V by 3 bases; bases with no gene match: 9.

A note on this clonotype: At one boundary the junction diverges from the germline segment, which might be a read error. The rearrangement uses TRBV14 and TRBJ1-1; D unclear. This CDR3 comprises 13 residues. Looked up from germline, CDR1 is SGHDN and CDR2 is FVKESK. CDR3 sequence reads: CASSQGRNTEASF. The CDR3 DNA reads TGTGCCAGCAGCCAAGGGAGGAACACTGAAGCTTCCTTT. Together with reference TRBV14 and TRBJ1-1, the CDR3 gives the full variable domain: EAGVTQFPSHSVIEKGQTVTLRCDPISGHDNLYWYRRVMGKEIKFLLHFVKESKQDESGMPNNRFLAERTGGTYSTLKVQPAELEDSGVYFCASSQGRNTEASFGQGTRLTVV.

This clonotype was detected ten times or more. This chain connects TRBV28 to TRBJ1-5; TRBD1 aligns across 7 bases. The V segment lost 11 bases and the J segment 2 bases; nucleotides outside the gene matches: 15. The CDR3 runs to 16 residues. Per germline, CDR1 MDHEN and CDR2 SYDVKM. The CDR3 loop is CAARQGRPGGNQPQHF. In DNA form, the CDR3 reads TGTGCCGCTAGACAGGGTAGACCCGGGGGCAATCAGCCCCAGCATTTT.

This clonotype was recorded at least ten times. The chain carries TRBV18 and TRBJ2-3; D remains unclear. Germline V gives CDR1 KGHSH, CDR2 LQKENI. V lost 3 bases, J lost 3 bases, and 10 bases lay in between. The CDR3 extends over 14 amino acids. The CDR3 here is CASSPSARTDTQYF. The CDR3 bases are TGTGCCAGCTCACCCTCGGCTAGAACAGATACGCAGTATTTT.

This clonotype appeared a few times. The chain carries TRBV19 and TRBJ1-5, with 8 bases fitting TRBD1. Germline lookup yields CDR1 LNHDA and CDR2 SQIVND (reference sequence). The CDR3 consists of 16 residues. Trimming removed 0 bases from V and 6 bases from J; junction bases left unmatched: 7. CDR3 nucleotide sequence: TGTGCCAGTAGTATAGATCCAAGGGACAGGCGTCAGCCCCAGCATTTT. Its translation: CASSIDPRDRRQPQHF.

This clonotype was counted ten times or more. The chain employs TRBV11-3 and TRBJ1-4; possible D gene TRBD1, 6 bases. V shed 0 bases and J shed 8 bases, with 13 bases lying between them. Germline lookup yields CDR1 SGHNT and CDR2 YENEEA. The CDR3 consists of 15 residues. The CDR3 region has the DNA TGTGCCAGCAGCTTAGAGGGAAGCGGGGGCGAAAAACTGTTTTTT. Its protein product is CASSLEGSGGEKLFF. Variable domain in full (rest from reference TRBV11-3 and TRBJ1-4): EAGVVQSPRYKIIEKKQPVAFWCNPISGHNTLYWYLQNLGQGPELLIRYENEEAVDDSQLPKDRFSAERLKGVDSTLKIQPAELGDSAVYLCASSLEGSGGEKLFFGSGTQLSVL.

This clonotype was seen many times. This sequence joins TRBV3-1 and TRBJ1-1, with D uncertain. The V and J ends lost 2 bases and 0 bases respectively, with 13 bases between them. Germline assignment: CDR1 LGHDT and CDR2 YNNKEL (reference sequence). CDR3 length equals 16 residues. Here the CDR3 reads CASSQWTGGVNTEAFF. The CDR3 DNA reads TGTGCCAGCAGCCAATGGACGGGCGGGGTGAACACTGAAGCTTTCTTT. Filled out from reference TRBV3-1 and TRBJ1-1, the complete variable domain reads DTAVSQTPKYLVTQMGNDKSIKCEQNLGHDTMYWYKQDSKKFLKIMFSYNNKELIINETVPNRFSPKSPDKAHLNLHINSLELGDSAVYFCASSQWTGGVNTEAFFGQGTRLTVV.

This clonotype has a count of ten or more. The chain joins TRBV28 to TRBJ2-5; D unclear. V was shortened by 2 bases and J by 2 bases, with 15 bases between the two germline ends. Germline CDR1 and CDR2: MDHEN and SYDVKM. The CDR3 is 16 amino acids. The CDR3 is CASSLSYAAMQETQYF. DNA of the CDR3: TGTGCCAGCAGTTTAAGCTACGCAGCTATGCAAGAGACCCAGTACTTC.